This record concerns one T cell receptor (beta chain) sequence. This clonotype was found a few times. Its antigen is still unknown. Qualities for individual bases were not recorded, and no much larger clone is one base off. From the germline V gene, CDR1 is ENHRY and CDR2 is SYGVKD. The CDR3, from cysteine to phenylalanine, totals 14 residues. Only CDR3 DNA is held: 42 bases, read in frame from base 1. Compared with germline, V lacks 9 bases and J lacks 2 bases; bases without a gene match: 7. Library creation used PCR. Sequenced on an Illumina HiSeq 2500. TCR libraries were prepared with molecular barcoding, using unique molecular identifiers to normalize TCRbeta repertoire quantification. The public reads were reanalyzed by TCRdb: fastp trimming at Q25, MiXCR alignment, in-frame beta chains only. One record per CDR3 amino acid sequence lists the most common genes and DNA. This sample holds about 640,000 distinct CDR3 sequences; approximately 15% were observed only once. Of the sample, 1.1% falls within the top ten clones.

This entry is derived from a study of T-cell reconstitution after alpha-beta-depleted transplantation in children (dated by TCRdb to 2015 to 2016). About the investigation overall: Using TCR repertoire profiling, the study quantitatively followed how T-cell immune reconstitution unfolded in children after TCRalphabeta/CD19-depleted allogeneic hematopoietic cell transplantation.

This specimen consisted of PBMCs from the stem cell graft donor, obtained from the stem cell graft. The sequence was collected from a human donor who donated a stem cell graft to a child with acute myeloid leukemia. The sequence links TRBV10-3 to TRBJ2-1, and TRBD1 aligns with 7 junction nucleotides. The DNA is as follows: TGTGCCATAAACCGGGACAGCGCCTACAATGAGCAGTTCTTC. This encodes CAINRDSAYNEQFF.